This TCR beta chain is drawn from a study of beta chain features in type 1 diabetes. Germline lookup yields CDR1 SGHNT and CDR2 YYREEE (reference sequence). The CDR3 extends over 16 amino acids. V dropped 4 bases and J dropped 8; count of bases not matched to a gene: 13. The entirety of the isolated RNA underwent reverse transcription, so expressed TCRB transcripts were sequenced. Regulatory, naive and central memory T cell samples averaged roughly 3.8 million reads. Data came from immunoSEQ multiplex PCR; TCRdb stores just in-frame clones and leaves some out. The sample shows 200,000 to 250,000 clones, over 7.5% of them seen only once. General study findings and limits: TCRB CDR3s from Type 1 diabetes patients were moderately but significantly shorter in all four CD4+ subsets.

This clone has only a few counts. Its antigen is not known. The specimen sequenced was naive CD4+ T cells from blood. This sequence was found in a woman aged 18-30 years in good health. The chain has TRBV5-4 and TRBJ2-2, with 8 bases aligning to TRBD1. The DNA of the CDR3 is TGTGCCAGCAGCCCCGGAGGACAGGGCGTGGTAGGGGAGCTGTTTTTT. It is translated as CASSPGGQGVVGELFF. Supplemented by reference TRBV5-4 and TRBJ2-2, the full variable domain reads ETGVTQSPTHLIKTRGQQVTLRCSSQSGHNTVSWYQQALGQGPQFIFQYYREEENGRGNFPPRFSGLQFPNYSSELNVNALELDDSALYLCASSPGGQGVVGELFFGEGSRLTVL.